This passage covers 10 T cell receptor beta chains from one sample sequenced in a study of metastatic and nonmetastatic thyroid tumors. Before thyroid surgery, none of the patients had received any treatment. TCRdb redid the clone calls on the PCR reads using MiXCR. Of a few thousand clones in the sample, 20% to 30% are singletons; the top ten hold 15%. Sequencing was performed on tumor tissue. The receptors stem from a female donor with papillary thyroid cancer or a benign thyroid nodule (not recorded which). Some clones in this sample may be carry-over from other donors' samples.

This clone qualifies as medium-sized. This chain joins TRBV11-1 and TRBJ1-2; tentatively, D is TRBD1 (6 bases). Looked up from germline, CDR1 is SGHAT and CDR2 is FQDESV (reference sequence). V dropped 1 base and J dropped 7 bases, with 19 bases sitting between them. This CDR3 has 16 residues. CDR3: CASSLVHGGRAGGYTF. The CDR3 nucleotides read TGTGCCAGCAGCTTAGTCCATGGGGGGCGAGCTGGTGGCTACACCTTC. The whole variable domain, filled in from reference TRBV11-1 and TRBJ1-2, reads EAEVAQSPRYKITEKSQAVAFWCDPISGHATLYWYRQILGQGPELLVQFQDESVVDDSQLPKDRFSAERLKGVDSTLKIQPAELGDSAMYLCASSLVHGGRAGGYTFGSGTRLTVV.

This clone was counted ten times or more. At one end the junction does not follow the germline gene, possibly because of a read error. The J gene is TRBJ2-3, the V gene TRBV7-7, with D perhaps TRBD2 (6 bases). In germline, CDR1 is SSHAT, CDR2 FNYEAQ (reference sequence). This CDR3 has 14 residues. The CDR3 DNA follows: TGTGCTAGCAGCATTAGCGGCAACACAGATACGCAGTATTTT. Protein: CASSISGNTDTQYF.

This chain uses TRBV7-3 with TRBJ2-1, with 12 bases that match TRBD1. The CDR3 is 15 residues long. The germline gives CDR1 SGHTA, CDR2 FQGTGA. V was clipped by 6 bases and J by 9 bases; unmatched bases: 9. The CDR3 DNA reads TGTGCCAGCAGTCCTGGCGGGACAGGGGGCATTGAGCAGTTCTTC. Translated, it gives CASSPGGTGGIEQFF.

This clone was counted once. V gene TRBV4-1 combines with J gene TRBJ1-5; D may be TRBD1 (5 bases). V was cut by 2 bases and J by 0 bases, with 8 bases left in between. CDR1 MGHRA and CDR2 YSYEKL come from the germline V gene. CDR3 length: 15 residues. In DNA form, the CDR3 reads TGCGCCAGCAGCCAACGGGGGAGTAGCAATCAGCCCCAGCATTTT. Encoded protein: CASSQRGSSNQPQHF.

J is TRBJ2-7 and V is TRBV3-1; D is ambiguous. V was cut by 4 bases and J by 6 bases, with 19 bases left in between. Germline CDR1 reads LGHDT; CDR2 reads YNNKEL (reference sequence). This CDR3 spans 15 amino acids. The DNA of the CDR3 is TGTGCCAGCAGCCCACCCGTCGGGCTGACCTGCGAGCAGTACTTC. Its protein is CASSPPVGLTCEQYF.

The V gene is TRBV28, the J gene TRBJ1-6; D is possibly TRBD1 (6 bases). V dropped 5 bases and J dropped 5 bases, with 13 bases sitting between them. Germline assignment: CDR1 MDHEN and CDR2 SYDVKM. The CDR3 spans 15 residues. CDR3 DNA sequence: TGTGCCAGCAGTACAGGGCCAGGAAATAATTCACCCCTCCACTTT. Translated, it gives CASSTGPGNNSPLHF.

The chain has TRBV12-3 or TRBV12-4 and TRBJ2-2; TRBD1 aligns across 7 bases. With 6 bases clipped from V and 5 bases from J, the junction kept 9 bases outside the gene matches. The CDR3 extends over 15 amino acids. In nucleotides, the CDR3 is TGTGCCAGCAGCCAAGACAGGGTGAGGACCGGGGAGCTGTTTTTT. This gives the protein CASSQDRVRTGELFF.

By sample fraction, this clone is medium-sized. Mismatch with germline at one junction end may stem from a read error. V and J are TRBV20-1 and TRBJ2-5, with D possibly being TRBD1 (6 bases). CDR3 length equals 15 residues. From germline, CDR1 is DFQATT and CDR2 SNEGSKA (reference sequence). The CDR3 sequence is CSARGDTVYQETQYF. The CDR3 DNA reads TGCAGTGCCAGAGGGGACACGGTGTACCAAGAGACCCAGTACTTC.

This rearrangement joins TRBV7-9 to TRBJ1-2, with 8 bases that match TRBD1. The J segment lost 4 bases and the V segment lost 5 bases, leaving 3 bases of the junction unmatched. This CDR3 region has 13 residues. The germline CDR1 and CDR2 sequences are SEHNR and FQNEAQ (reference sequence). The CDR3 DNA sequence: TGTGCCAGCAGCCCGGGACAGGCCTATGGCTACACCTTC. Protein product: CASSPGQAYGYTF.

V is TRBV20-1 and J is TRBJ2-7, with TRBD2 identical over 11 bases. Germline V gene sequence: CDR1 DFQATT, CDR2 SNEGSKA (reference sequence). The CDR3 contains 15 residues. J gave up 1 base and V 1 base, and 3 bases lay outside the gene matches. The CDR3 sequence: CSARVAGGQSYEQYF. The CDR3 coding sequence is TGCAGTGCTAGAGTAGCGGGAGGGCAGTCCTACGAGCAGTACTTC.